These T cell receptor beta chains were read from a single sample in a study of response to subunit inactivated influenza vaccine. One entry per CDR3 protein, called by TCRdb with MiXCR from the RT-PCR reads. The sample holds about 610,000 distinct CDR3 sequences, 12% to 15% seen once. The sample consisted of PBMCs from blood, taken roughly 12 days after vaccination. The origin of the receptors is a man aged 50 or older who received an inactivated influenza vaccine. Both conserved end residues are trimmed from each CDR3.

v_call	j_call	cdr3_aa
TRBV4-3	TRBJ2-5	ASSQDSGGTETQY
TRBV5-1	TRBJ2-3	ASSLERAWDTQY
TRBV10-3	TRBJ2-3	AIEDPRARGVTQY
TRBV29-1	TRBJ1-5	SVEEDMNQPQH
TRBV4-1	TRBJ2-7	ASSQDSGASYEQY
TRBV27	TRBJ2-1	ASSFLGGRAYNEQF
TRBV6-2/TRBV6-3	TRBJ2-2	ASSYRDRNTGELF
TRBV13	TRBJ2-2	ASSQFFSTGELF
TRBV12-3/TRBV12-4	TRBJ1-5	ASSLAHGNQPQH
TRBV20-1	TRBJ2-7	SARDMRGVWKEQY
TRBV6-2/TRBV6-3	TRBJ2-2	ASSYSRFSPSETEVSGELF
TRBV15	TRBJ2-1	ATSRGLAGTYNEQF
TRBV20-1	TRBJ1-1	SAKRQMMNTEAF
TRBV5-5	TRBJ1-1	ASSFSDRGYTEAF
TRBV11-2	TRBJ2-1	ASSSSGVLNEQF
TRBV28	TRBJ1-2	ASTMEGYYGYT
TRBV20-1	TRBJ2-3	SARALVGPTDTQY
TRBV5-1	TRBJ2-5	ASSSGQAKETQY
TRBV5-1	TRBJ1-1	ASSFDTDTEAF
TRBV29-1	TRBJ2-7	SVESAGGDYEQY
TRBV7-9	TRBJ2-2	ASAKQGAQTGELF
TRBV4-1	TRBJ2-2	ASSHLWRGQQKLF
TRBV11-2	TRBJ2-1	ASSSRTGVAYNEQF
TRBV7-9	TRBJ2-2	ASRKSVTTGELF
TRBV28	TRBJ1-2	ASSSARVPWGYT
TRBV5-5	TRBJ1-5	ASSWRQSSNQPQH
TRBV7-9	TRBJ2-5	ASQTRFETQY
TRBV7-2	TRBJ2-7	ASRISGEVSYEQY
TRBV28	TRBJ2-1	ASSLARTSGRNEQF
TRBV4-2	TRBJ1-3	ASSLGRQGALSGNTIY
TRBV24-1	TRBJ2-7	ATSDFWLYEQY
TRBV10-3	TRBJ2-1	AISDPFTSGGRPYNEQF
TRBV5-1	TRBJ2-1	ASSLEIGNEQF
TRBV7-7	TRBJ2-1	ASSLNKREGLNEQF
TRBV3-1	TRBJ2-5	ASSHSGSRQETQY
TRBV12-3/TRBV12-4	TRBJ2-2	ASSQRYTGELF